This passage covers 24 T cell receptor beta chains from one sample sequenced in a study of blood T cell repertoires in COVID-19 (dated by TCRdb to 2018 to 2020). Library preparation used the immunoSEQ multiplex PCR assay. The clones in this table, taken by TCRdb from immuneACCESS, are in-frame only. Not every clone is retained; where verified, under half of the shortfall comes from an unresolved V gene, and the cause of the rest is unknown. The sample profile shows 250,000 to 400,000 clones; 85% to 90% of them were found once. The top ten constitute approximately 2.9% of the sample. Source material: peripheral blood. The source of these receptors is a woman aged 25 to 39 with COVID-19, enrolled during active disease.

The chain combines TRBV11-2 with TRBJ2-1, with 12 bases fitting TRBD2. Germline assignment: CDR1 SGHAT and CDR2 FQNNGV. This CDR3 has 16 residues. V shed 5 bases and J 15 bases; nucleotides not matched to a gene: 17. CDR3: CASSLLRTSGVSLMFF. CDR3 nucleotide sequence: TGTGCCAGCAGCCTGCTACGGACTAGCGGGGTTAGCCTCATGTTCTTC.

The CDR3 nucleotides are TGTGCCTGGAGTGTACGAGGGCTTGGCTACACCTTC. Its translation is CAWSVRGLGYTF. The chain uses TRBV30 and TRBJ1-2; D is ambiguous. V shed 0 bases and J shed 7 bases, with 9 bases lying between them. In germline, CDR1 is GTSNPN, CDR2 SVGIG (reference sequence). This CDR3 region has 12 residues.

The chain is built from TRBV19 and TRBJ1-6, with 9 positions matching TRBD1. The germline V gene encodes CDR1 LNHDA and CDR2 SQIVND (reference sequence). The CDR3 spans 17 residues. Losses at the gene ends were 5 bases for V and 8 bases for J; bases not matched to a gene: 13. The CDR3 sequence: CASSPRTGELSDSPLHF. The CDR3 DNA reads TGTGCCAGTAGTCCGCGGACAGGGGAATTATCTGATTCACCCCTCCACTTT.

This clone was detected only once. The J gene is TRBJ1-5, the V gene TRBV10-3; TRBD1 might be the D (6 bases). The germline V and J ends were trimmed by 0 bases and 3 bases, with 12 bases remaining between them. CDR3 length equals 16 residues. The germline gives CDR1 ENHRY, CDR2 SYGVKD. The chain's CDR3 is CAISESGGSNNQPQHF. CDR3 DNA: TGTGCCATCAGTGAGTCAGGGGGATCAAACAATCAGCCCCAGCATTTT.

V gene TRBV4-2 combines with J gene TRBJ1-3; 7 bases are a match to TRBD1. Germline V gene sequence: CDR1 LGHNA, CDR2 YNFKEQ. CDR3 length equals 16 residues. The junction had 11 bases not matched to a gene; V was cut back by 5 bases and J by 4 bases. CDR3: CASSSYKGARGNTIYF. CDR3 sequence (DNA): TGTGCCAGCAGCTCATACAAGGGGGCGCGGGGAAACACCATATATTTT.

The chain is built from TRBV6-5 and TRBJ1-2, with 9 bases fitting TRBD1. Per germline, CDR1 MNHEY and CDR2 SVGAGI. J gave up 7 bases and V 7 bases, and 10 bases lay outside the gene matches. The CDR3 runs 14 residues. The CDR3 nucleotides read TGTGCCAGCAAGGAGTGGGGACAGGGACCTGGCTACACCTTC. Its translation is CASKEWGQGPGYTF.

The chain carries TRBV30 and TRBJ2-3; 8 bases agree with TRBD1. CDR1 and CDR2 (germline): GTSNPN, SVGIG (reference sequence). The CDR3 has 15 amino acids. V lost 1 base to trimming and J lost 2 bases; unmatched junction nucleotides: 5. Written as DNA, the CDR3 is TGTGCCTGGAGTGAGACAGGGGCAATCACAGATACGCAGTATTTT. It translates to CAWSETGAITDTQYF.

This chain uses TRBV27 with TRBJ2-1; 8 nucleotides agree with TRBD1. This CDR3 has 15 amino acids. The junction had 12 bases not matched to a gene; V was cut back by 10 bases and J by 4 bases. Looked up from germline, CDR1 is MNHEY and CDR2 is SMNVEV (reference sequence). CDR3 DNA sequence: TGTGCCACCAAATATTCGGGACAGGCTTACAATGAGCAGTTCTTC. It translates to CATKYSGQAYNEQFF.

CDR3 sequence (DNA): TGTGCCAGCAGCGACACCGGGACAGGGGGCGATGGCTACACCTTC. It encodes CASSDTGTGGDGYTF. The chain combines TRBV6-5 with TRBJ1-2; 12 positions agree with TRBD1. Germline values: CDR1 MNHEY, CDR2 SVGAGI. The V and J ends lost 6 bases and 6 bases, in that order; junction bases with no gene match: 8. This CDR3 contains 15 residues.

This clone was seen only a few times. This CDR3 reads CASSKPLAGTSYEQYF. For the CDR3, the DNA is TGTGCCAGCAGCAAACCCCTAGCGGGGACTAGCTACGAGCAGTACTTC. This chain uses TRBV6-2 or TRBV6-3 with TRBJ2-7, with 9 nucleotides matching TRBD2. V trimming: 6 bases; J trimming: 3 bases; junction bases outside the gene matches: 12. Germline V gene sequence: CDR1 MNHEY, CDR2 SVGEGT. This CDR3 comprises 16 residues.

CDR3 sequence: CASSRDRGLYEQYF. In nucleotides, the CDR3 is TGTGCCAGCAGCCGGGACAGGGGGCTCTACGAGCAGTACTTC. The chain couples TRBV28 to TRBJ2-7; 12 bases fit TRBD1. The CDR3 is 14 amino acids. Germline CDR1 is MDHEN and CDR2 is SYDVKM. V lost 6 bases and J lost 3; bases outside the gene matches: 3.

The V call is TRBV11-3, the J call TRBJ1-1; perhaps TRBD1 as D (6 bases). Germline CDR1 SGHNT, CDR2 YENEEA. The V end was cut by 6 bases, the J end by 1 base, with 9 bases between. The length of the CDR3 is 13 residues. In DNA, the CDR3 is TGTGCCAGCAGTGTGGACAGGAACACTGAAGCTTTCTTT. Amino acids: CASSVDRNTEAFF.

V and J are TRBV3-1 (or the pseudogene TRBV3-2) and TRBJ2-5; the D gene is possibly TRBD1 (5 bases). CDR3 length: 16 residues. V was trimmed by 1 base and J by 0 bases, leaving 12 bases between them. Germline-derived CDR1 and CDR2 are LGHDT and YNNKEL (reference sequence). CDR3 DNA: TGTGCCAGCAGCCAAGCTAGGACATGGTACCAAGAGACCCAGTACTTC. This translates into CASSQARTWYQETQYF.

About this clone: This same CDR3 is encoded by further DNA sequences in the sample. V is TRBV6-5 and J is TRBJ1-1; D perhaps matches TRBD1 (5 bases). Deletions cut 0 bases from V and 1 base from J, with 6 bases between. Germline V gives CDR1 MNHEY, CDR2 SVGAGI. The CDR3 spans 14 residues. In DNA form, the CDR3 reads TGTGCCAGCAGTTACTCGCAGGGGAACACTGAAGCTTTCTTT. Amino acid sequence: CASSYSQGNTEAFF.

The genes are TRBV19 and TRBJ1-5, with TRBD1 identical over 8 bases. This CDR3 spans 11 amino acids. J was trimmed by 9 bases and V by 8 bases; bases with no gene match: 3. Germline CDR1 reads LNHDA; CDR2 reads SQIVND (reference sequence). This CDR3 reads CASAGTGPQHF. Written as DNA, the CDR3 is TGTGCCAGTGCTGGGACAGGGCCCCAGCATTTT.

V and J are TRBV9 and TRBJ2-7; 12 bases line up with TRBD2. Germline V gene data show CDR1 as SGDLS and CDR2 as YYNGEE. This CDR3 has 14 amino acids. Trimming cost V 4 bases and J 6 bases; bases outside gene matches: 5. CDR3 in amino acids: CASSPQTSGSEQYF. CDR3 in DNA: TGTGCCAGCAGCCCACAGACTAGCGGGAGCGAGCAGTACTTC.

This sequence joins TRBV5-1 and TRBJ2-3; D is perhaps TRBD2 (5 bases). The germline V gene encodes CDR1 SGHRS and CDR2 YFSETQ. The CDR3 totals 16 residues. V was cut by 2 bases and J by 0 bases, with 13 bases left in between. The DNA for the CDR3 is TGCGCCAGCAGCTTCGGGCGGGTGACTAGCACAGATACGCAGTATTTT. It yields the protein CASSFGRVTSTDTQYF.

The chain joins TRBV7-9 to TRBJ2-7; TRBD1 matches at 7 bases. From germline, CDR1 is SEHNR and CDR2 FQNEAQ (reference sequence). V was clipped by 5 bases and J by 1 base; unmatched bases: 5. This CDR3 comprises 14 residues. As DNA, the CDR3 is TGTGCCAGCAGCCTTACGGGACAGTCCTACGAGCAGTACTTC. Its translation: CASSLTGQSYEQYF.

This clone is a singleton in its sample. The chain couples TRBV30 to TRBJ1-1, with unresolved D. The germline V gene has CDR1 GTSNPN and CDR2 SVGIG (reference sequence). V lost 3 bases to trimming and J lost 3 bases, with 11 bases between them. The CDR3 has 13 amino acids. CDR3 DNA sequence: TGTGCCTGGAGAGGCGGGCAAGACACTGAAGCTTTCTTT. This codes for CAWRGGQDTEAFF.

The chain links TRBV28 to TRBJ1-2; D is ambiguous. V was clipped by 2 bases and J by 8 bases, with 12 bases between them. The CDR3 loop spans 13 amino acids. Germline CDR1 and CDR2: MDHEN and SYDVKM. The CDR3 protein is CASSLEQKVGYTF. The CDR3, as DNA: TGTGCCAGCAGTTTAGAACAGAAGGTCGGCTACACCTTC.

The rearrangement links TRBV7-2 to TRBJ2-5; D perhaps matches TRBD1 (6 bases). V gave up 5 bases and J gave up 1 base, with 14 bases separating them. The CDR3 runs 15 residues. In germline, CDR1 is SGHTA, CDR2 FQGNSA. This chain's CDR3 is CASSRIGQIQETQYF. The DNA for the CDR3 is TGTGCCAGCAGCCGGATTGGACAGATCCAAGAGACCCAGTACTTC.

In this sample, this clone turned up once. The chain employs TRBV28 and TRBJ1-3; 11 nucleotides match TRBD1. Germline V gene sequence: CDR1 MDHEN, CDR2 SYDVKM. The CDR3 is made up of 17 amino acids. Germline trimming cut 6 bases from V and 2 bases from J; bases unmatched to any gene: 9. CDR3 nucleotides: TGTGCCAGCAGGATGACTGGACAGGGGGCGACTGGAAACACCATATATTTT. The encoded protein is CASRMTGQGATGNTIYF.

The chain is built from TRBV10-3 and TRBJ1-3, with unresolved D. This CDR3 spans 13 amino acids. V was clipped by 8 bases and J by 4 bases, with 12 bases between them. Germline CDR1 and CDR2: ENHRY and SYGVKD. The CDR3 DNA is TGTGCCATCGCCGAGGAGCGGGGAAACACCATATATTTT. Its translation: CAIAEERGNTIYF.

CDR3 residues: CASSDPSVIPSTDTQYF. For the CDR3, the DNA is TGTGCCAGCAGTGATCCTAGCGTAATTCCTAGCACAGATACGCAGTATTTT. The rearrangement joins TRBV6-1 to TRBJ2-3, with a weak D call TRBD2 (6 bases). The CDR3 sequence is 17 residues long. CDR1 MNHNS and CDR2 SASEGT come from the germline V gene. V was shortened by 3 bases and J by 0 bases, with 16 bases between the two germline ends.